This T cell receptor (beta chain) appears in the sequencing data of a study of identical twins. The V end was cut by 2 bases, the J end by 5 bases, with 13 bases between. This CDR3 spans 14 amino acids. Germline values: CDR1 SGHRS, CDR2 YFSETQ. Template switching supplied a universal primer site; unique molecular identifiers were carried on the cDNA. Each CDR3 protein gets one entry after TCRdb re-called the 5' RACE reads with MiXCR. The sample lists approximately 470,000 distinct CDR3 sequences; 14% were seen once. These data also formed part of another study, on yellow fever vaccine responses in identical twins.

This clonotype was obtained from a woman aged 18-35 years in good health. The sequenced material came from CD4+ T cells sorted from blood. The chain has TRBV5-1 and TRBJ1-1; D might be TRBD1 (6 bases). CDR3: CASSFPGANTEAFF. In nucleotides, the CDR3 is TGCGCCAGCAGCTTTCCGGGGGCGAATACTGAAGCTTTCTTT.